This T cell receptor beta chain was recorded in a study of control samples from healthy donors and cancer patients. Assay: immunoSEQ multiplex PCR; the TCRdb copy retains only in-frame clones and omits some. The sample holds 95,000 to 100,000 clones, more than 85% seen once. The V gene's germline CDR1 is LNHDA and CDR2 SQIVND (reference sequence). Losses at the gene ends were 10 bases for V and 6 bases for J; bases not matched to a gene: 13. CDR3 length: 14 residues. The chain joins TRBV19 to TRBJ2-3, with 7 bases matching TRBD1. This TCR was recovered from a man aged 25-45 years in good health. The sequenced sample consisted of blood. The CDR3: CATAHRGVDDTQYF. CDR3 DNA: TGTGCCACCGCTCACAGGGGAGTAGACGATACGCAGTATTTT.